Described below is a single TCR beta chain sequence and its context. The sample originates from a study of technical replicates of blood from a few donors. Method: immunoSEQ multiplex PCR; TCRdb's copy keeps in-frame clones and lacks some. Of under 20,000 clones in the sample, over 75% were seen once. The sequenced material came from PBMCs. The receptor's source is a human donor in good health.

The CDR3, as DNA: TGTGCCAGCAGCTCTGCAGGTGTCGACTATGGCTACACCTTC. The encoded protein is CASSSAGVDYGYTF. The chain uses TRBV5-4 and TRBJ1-2, with D uncertain. This CDR3 has 14 amino acids. Trimming took off 3 bases at V and 3 bases at J, with 12 bases between the two ends. Germline V gene data show CDR1 as SGHNT and CDR2 as YYREEE (reference sequence).